This TCR beta chain was recovered during a study of blood T cell repertoires in COVID-19. Across the whole study: Collection of acute and convalescent COVID-19 samples took place in the United States, Italy and Spain. T cells, B-cell-depleted T cells, or PBMCs provided the cDNA or gDNA that served as material.

The V gene lost 6 bases and the J gene lost 3 bases, with 11 bases spanning the gap. The CDR3 covers 13 residues. From germline, CDR1 is KGHSH and CDR2 LQKENI. Per the authors' pipeline: The assay estimated nucleated cells by amplifying reference gene primers. Data came from immunoSEQ multiplex PCR; TCRdb stores just in-frame clones and leaves some out. V and J calls and clone size are given by that table; D and trimming were obtained from the DNA. Of approximately 210,000 clones in the sample, roughly 84% were seen once. The specimen sequenced was peripheral blood. The V gene is TRBV18, the J gene TRBJ1-2; maybe TRBD1 (5 bases). The origin of this receptor is a human donor in a cohort sampled during active COVID-19. The CDR3 DNA reads as TGTGCCAGCTCGTCGACAGATCACTATGGCTACACCTTC. Translation gives CASSSTDHYGYTF.